Below, 20 T cell receptor beta chains from the same sample are listed, as sequenced in a study of shared clonotypes between healthy human individuals. Selected positively for CCR7 and CD45RO-negative, naive CD8 cells excluded terminally differentiated effector memory CD45RA+ cells. Measured with immunoSEQ multiplex PCR; TCRdb has only the in-frame clones, and not every one. The table shows about 2 million clones, with about 95% occurring only once. The sequenced sample consisted of naive CD8+ T cells sorted from blood. These receptors all stem from a man between 18 and 29 years old in good health.

This chain connects TRBV6-6 to TRBJ2-7, with D tentatively TRBD2 (6 bases). Deletions cut 7 bases from V and 4 bases from J, with 14 bases between. The V gene's germline CDR1 is MNHNY and CDR2 SVGAGI (reference sequence). The CDR3 totals 13 residues. In DNA form, the CDR3 reads TGTGCCAGCACGGCGGGACGGCTGTACGAGCAGTACTTC. Its translation: CASTAGRLYEQYF.

V is TRBV5-4 and J is TRBJ2-5, with D perhaps TRBD2 (6 bases). In germline, CDR1 is SGHNT, CDR2 YYREEE (reference sequence). The CDR3 is 17 residues long. V was trimmed by 3 bases and J by 2 bases, leaving 20 bases between them. This CDR3 reads CASSSTMGGRSQETQYF. CDR3 sequence (DNA): TGTGCCAGCAGCTCGACAATGGGGGGAAGGAGTCAAGAGACCCAGTACTTC.

V gene TRBV5-1 combines with J gene TRBJ2-7, with 11 bases fitting TRBD1. Looked up from germline, CDR1 is SGHRS and CDR2 is YFSETQ. The trim removed 5 bases at V and 6 bases at J, leaving 7 bases unmatched. This CDR3 region has 14 residues. CDR3 sequence (DNA): TGCGCCAGCAGTCGATCCGGGACAGGGGGCGAGCAGTACTTC. Translation: CASSRSGTGGEQYF. Full variable domain (missing parts from reference TRBV5-1 and TRBJ2-7): KAGVTQTPRYLIKTRGQQVTLSCSPISGHRSVSWYQQTPGQGLQFLFEYFSETQRNKGNFPGRFSGRQFSNSRSEMNVSTLELGDSALYLCASSRSGTGGEQYFGPGTRLTVT.

The gene calls are TRBV2 and TRBJ2-7; perhaps TRBD1 as D (5 bases). Per germline, CDR1 SNHLY and CDR2 FYNNEI. The V end lost 6 bases, the J end lost 2 bases, and 14 bases lay between the germline ends. This CDR3 spans 14 amino acids. The DNA of the CDR3 is TGTGCCAGCAGCGACACCAGGGCTACCTACGAGCAGTACTTC. Its translation is CASSDTRATYEQYF.

This chain links TRBV27 with TRBJ2-7; 9 nucleotides match TRBD1. CDR3 size: 15 residues. V trimming: 4 bases; J trimming: 0 bases; junction bases outside the gene matches: 4. CDR1 is MNHEY, CDR2 SMNVEV, per germline (reference sequence). This chain's CDR3 is CASSSRQGDSYEQYF. CDR3 coding DNA: TGTGCCAGCAGTTCTCGACAGGGGGACTCCTACGAGCAGTACTTC.

This chain joins TRBV5-6 and TRBJ2-3; D could derive from TRBD1 or TRBD2 (6 bases each). The V and J ends lost 0 bases and 0 bases respectively, with 11 bases between them. From germline, CDR1 is SGHDT and CDR2 YYEEEE. The CDR3 totals 16 residues. The CDR3 region has the DNA TGTGCCAGCAGCTTGGTCCCGGGGGCAAGCACAGATACGCAGTATTTT. Translation gives CASSLVPGASTDTQYF.

V usage is TRBV2 and J usage is TRBJ2-7, with 10 positions matching TRBD1. V dropped 6 bases and J dropped 3; count of bases not matched to a gene: 11. The germline gives CDR1 SNHLY, CDR2 FYNNEI. The CDR3 has 16 residues. For the CDR3, the DNA is TGTGCCAGCAGGGCACTTCCGGGACAGGGGATCTACGAGCAGTACTTC. Its translation is CASRALPGQGIYEQYF.

In this sample, this clone turned up once. This chain joins TRBV10-1 and TRBJ2-2; perhaps TRBD2 as D (5 bases). V was clipped by 4 bases and J by 7 bases, with 10 bases between them. The CDR3 spans 13 residues. Germline CDR1 WNHNN, CDR2 SYGVQD (reference sequence). Here the CDR3 reads CASSGPGDGELFF. CDR3 in DNA: TGCGCCAGCAGTGGGCCCGGGGACGGGGAGCTGTTTTTT.

The chain links TRBV4-1 to TRBJ1-4; possible D gene TRBD1, 6 bases. The CDR3 length is 14 residues. V shed 6 bases and J shed 4 bases, with 12 bases lying between them. Germline assignment: CDR1 MGHRA and CDR2 YSYEKL. The CDR3 DNA follows: TGCGCCAGCAGTCCGACAGGCTTTAATGAAAAACTGTTTTTT. As protein: CASSPTGFNEKLFF.

The rearrangement links TRBV7-8 to TRBJ1-5; D unclear. The V end lost 2 bases, the J end lost 0 bases, and 20 bases lay between the germline ends. Germline V gene lookup returns CDR1 SGHVS and CDR2 FQNEAQ. The CDR3 is made up of 19 amino acids. Here the CDR3 DNA reads TGTGCCAGCAGCTTACCCCCCCGAGGCCCGGAGGCTAGCAATCAGCCCCAGCATTTT. Translating gives CASSLPPRGPEASNQPQHF.

The rearrangement links TRBV7-9 to TRBJ2-7; 13 bases are shared with TRBD2. V was pared by 3 bases and J by 0 bases, with 8 bases of the junction left unmatched. The CDR3 loop spans 18 amino acids. The V gene's germline CDR1 is SEHNR and CDR2 FQNEAQ (reference sequence). CDR3 in amino acids: CASSFLHWTSGSSYEQYF. The CDR3 DNA follows: TGTGCCAGCAGCTTCCTCCATTGGACTAGCGGGAGCTCCTACGAGCAGTACTTC.

V usage is TRBV6-1 and J usage is TRBJ1-6; tentative D call: TRBD1 (6 bases). The CDR3 sequence is 16 residues long. The V and J ends lost 0 bases and 7 bases respectively, with 13 bases between them. Germline V gene lookup returns CDR1 MNHNS and CDR2 SASEGT. The CDR3 sequence: CASSEAVLGGNSPLHF. The CDR3 region has the DNA TGTGCCAGCAGTGAAGCAGTTCTAGGGGGAAATTCACCCCTCCACTTT.

The chain links TRBV11-2 to TRBJ2-1, with a tentative D call TRBD2 (6 bases). Germline CDR1 SGHAT, CDR2 FQNNGV. CDR3 length equals 15 residues. The V end lost 1 base, the J end lost 6 bases, and 13 bases lay between the germline ends. The CDR3 sequence: CASSLARQGGNEQFF. DNA of the CDR3: TGTGCCAGCAGCTTAGCGAGGCAGGGAGGCAATGAGCAGTTCTTC.

The chain carries TRBV5-1 and TRBJ2-1; 13 bases line up with TRBD2. Losses at the gene ends were 8 bases for V and 7 bases for J; bases not matched to a gene: 3. This CDR3 contains 13 residues. Germline CDR1 is SGHRS and CDR2 is YFSETQ. In DNA form, the CDR3 reads TGCGCCAGTGGACTAGCGGGAGTTAATGAGCAGTTCTTC. This encodes CASGLAGVNEQFF.

This chain joins TRBV25-1 and TRBJ2-5; no definite D call. The CDR3 extends over 12 amino acids. Germline V CDR1 and CDR2: MGHDK, SYGVNS. Trimming removed 5 bases from V and 5 bases from J, with 9 bases in between. CDR3 sequence (DNA): TGTGCCAGCAGTCCATGGGTGGAGACCCAGTACTTC. Protein sequence: CASSPWVETQYF.

CDR3 sequence reads: CASSQDHYGYTF. The CDR3 bases are TGCGCCAGCAGCCAAGATCACTATGGCTACACCTTC. The rearrangement uses TRBV4-3 and TRBJ1-2, with no clear D. The CDR3 loop spans 12 amino acids. Germline V lookup: CDR1 LGHNA, CDR2 YSLEER. V was cut by 0 bases and J by 3 bases, with 2 bases left in between.

This chain links TRBV9 with TRBJ1-2; no clear D gene. V lost 0 bases to trimming and J lost 0 bases, with 3 bases between them. Germline V CDR1 and CDR2: SGDLS, YYNGEE. The CDR3 consists of 13 residues. The CDR3 nucleotides are TGTGCCAGCAGCGTAGTGACTAACTATGGCTACACCTTC. Encoded protein: CASSVVTNYGYTF.

The chain carries TRBV11-1 and TRBJ2-7; 8 nucleotides match TRBD1. Trimming took 1 base from V and 5 from J; bases not matched to a gene: 4. The CDR3 loop spans 14 amino acids. Per the germline V gene, CDR1 is SGHAT and CDR2 is FQDESV (reference sequence). For the CDR3, the DNA is TGTGCCAGCAGCTTAGGACAGGGGATAAACGAGCAGTACTTC. Translation: CASSLGQGINEQYF.

The genes are TRBV20-1 and TRBJ2-7, with 10 positions matching TRBD2. Germline loops: CDR1 DFQATT, CDR2 SNEGSKA (reference sequence). The CDR3 has 11 amino acids. V dropped 5 bases and J dropped 6; count of bases not matched to a gene: 1. The CDR3 spells CSAGTSAEQYF. In DNA, the CDR3 is TGCAGTGCTGGGACTAGCGCCGAGCAGTACTTC.

The chain joins TRBV27 to TRBJ2-3, with D maybe TRBD1 (5 bases). Trimming cost V 2 bases and J 0 bases, with 15 bases left between them. From germline, CDR1 is MNHEY and CDR2 SMNVEV (reference sequence). This CDR3 region has 17 residues. The CDR3 reads CASSLTYQGYSTDTQYF. The CDR3 DNA is TGTGCCAGCAGTTTAACTTATCAGGGATATAGCACAGATACGCAGTATTTT.